This entry concerns a single T cell receptor (beta chain). This record belongs to a study of CXCR3-negative and CXCR3-positive naive CD8 T cells. The CDR3 runs 13 residues. Germline V gene lookup returns CDR1 SQVTM and CDR2 ANQGSEA. cDNA libraries for TRB were generated by 5' RACE incorporating UMI labels. Each CDR3 protein gets one entry in TCRdb, which reprocessed the 5' RACE reads and gives no DNA. The data show about 90,000 distinct CDR3 sequences, and the top ten clones hold approximately 1.1%. Sequenced material: naive CXCR3- CD8+ T cells from blood. Noted subset: CD45RO-CCR7+CD27+CD95- naive CD8+ T cells lacking CXCR3 (TNR3-). The genes are TRBV29-1 and TRBJ2-7; TCRdb gives TRBD1 as the D gene, but with no DNA this cannot be confirmed. The TCR sequence derives from a human donor in good health. Some clones in this sample may be carry-over from other donors' samples. The CDR3 reads CSVETGATYEQYF.